This T cell receptor beta chain derives from a study of Tregs in tolerant kidney transplant recipients. In germline, CDR1 is LGHNT, CDR2 FRNRAP. The CDR3 has 16 residues. V lost 1 base to trimming and J lost 1 base, with 10 bases between them. Measured with immunoSEQ multiplex PCR; TCRdb has only the in-frame clones, and not every one. The top ten clones hold nearly 0.6% of a sample with more than 90,000 clones, roughly 92% of them seen once. The genes are TRBV12-5 and TRBJ2-2; a weak D match, TRBD1 (5 bases). The sequenced sample was CD4+ T cells from blood. The receptor's source is a human donor in good health. CDR3 region: CASGLARARNTGELFF. The DNA for the CDR3 is TGTGCTAGTGGTTTGGCCAGGGCAAGGAACACCGGGGAGCTGTTTTTT.